This TCR beta chain was documented in a study of tumor and adjacent non-tumor tissue in lung cancer. Points from the study as a whole: TCR diversity was significantly greater in tumor than normal lung tissue.

No cell sorting was done before RNA was extracted from the tissue. Donors were chemotherapy-naive, newly diagnosed lung cancer surgical patients in China, August–late 2014. TCRbeta libraries were built with three rounds of nested PCR, modified from ARM-PCR. One entry per CDR3 protein, called by TCRdb with MiXCR from the multiplex PCR reads. Among 200,000 to 250,000 distinct CDR3 sequences, 71% were seen once, and the ten largest hold less than 25%. Germline V CDR1 and CDR2: SGHVS, FQNEAQ. V was cut by 1 base and J by 4 bases, with 10 bases left in between. The CDR3 totals 14 residues. With regard to this clonotype: Its target is unknown. A much larger clone lies a single base off, so this may be a read error.

Sequencing was carried out using lung tumor tissue. This sequence joins TRBV7-8 and TRBJ1-1; D gene uncertain. This TCR derives from a man in his sixties with non-small cell lung cancer. The CDR3: CASSLVEGGTEAFF. The DNA for the CDR3 is TGTGCCAGCAGCTTAGTGGAGGGCGGCACTGAAGCTTTCTTT.